This T cell receptor (beta chain) was sequenced for a study of neurological immune-mediated disorders (dated by TCRdb to about 2019). Notes on the research overall: Among the 34 multiple sclerosis patients, 31 had relapsing-remitting MS and 3 had secondary progressive MS. Peripheral blood TCR-beta repertoires from HTLV-I-associated myelopathy (HAM/TSP) patients, multiple sclerosis patients and healthy controls were compared by UMI-based sequencing. Longitudinal samples, technical triplicates and paired sorted CD4+ and CD8+ T-cell subsets, alongside PBMC samples, were included among the roughly 100 TCR-beta libraries. The cohort was made up of 65 to 75 subjects, consisting of roughly 14 HAM/TSP patients, around 35 multiple sclerosis patients and around 20 healthy controls.

cDNA was synthesized by template-switch 5'RACE using a primer carrying a 10-nucleotide random unique molecular identifier by which each TCR transcript was tagged. Every sequencing run covered 15-18 subjects and yielded more than 180 million TCR-beta sequences. Total RNA was extracted with the RNeasy kit. The KAPA Real-time Library Amplification kit was used to amplify TCR-beta VDJ regions with primers for the TCR constant region and the 5'RACE anchor. Sample indexes and Illumina adaptors were added in a first PCR, and a second PCR then increased library yield. After purification with Ampure beads, the TCR product of roughly 650 bp was size-selected on a 2% E-gel SizeSelection system. Before pooling, libraries had their quality checked on a Bioanalyzer, their concentration measured with Qubit, and their quantity determined with the Kapa Library Quantification kit. An Illumina HiSeq 2500 was used to sequence the libraries paired-end at 2 x 150 bp. To increase sequence diversity, about 24-32% phiX was spiked into each library pool. From the authors' description of their analysis: Quality-filtered reads were processed with the UMI-based MiGEC pipeline, and over 90% of raw TCR sequences were removed by the MiGEC pipeline during error correction. IMGT germline references were used for alignment of VDJ genes, and clonotypes were defined by a unique CDR3 amino acid sequence together with V-J genes. VDJtools evaluated clonal expansion, Shannon diversity and CDR3 relatedness (CalcPairwiseDistances, ClusterSamples); CLCbio workbench built phylogenetic trees. Using coefficient-of-variation modelling across technical triplicates, the study counted a clone as expanded if it had at least 8 unique UMIs. TCRdb reworked the public reads: Q25 trimming with fastp, MiXCR clone assembly, productive beta chains retained. Every entry covers one CDR3 protein and lists the most common genes and DNA from its rows. These V and J calls derive from TCRdb rather than the authors' analysis. The sample yields 45,000 to 65,000 distinct CDR3 sequences; 4.2% were counted once. The ten largest account for about 3% of the sample.

The count of this clonotype is one. It lacks a known antigen. Per-nucleotide qualities are absent, and no much larger clonotype sits a single base away. One read offers little support. Overall study outcomes, separate from this receptor: The MS cluster was not associated with any clinical or MRI features, and the authors stated that larger cohorts are needed. Expanded clones from different subjects shared no identical CDR3 amino acid sequences, which suggests that TCR-beta repertoires were private in all groups. TCR clonal expansion was highest in HAM/TSP patients and lowest in MS patients, with MS patients falling below even healthy controls. In phylogenetic analysis, the repertoires of 18 of 34 MS patients grouped into a cluster of related CDR3 sequences, which suggests a possible signature at the repertoire level.

The V end gives up 3 bases and the J end 1 base, leaving 2 bases in the junction not matched to a gene. As encoded in the germline V gene, CDR1 is SQVTM while CDR2 is ANQGSEA. The CDR3 covers 13 residues, taking in both the cysteine and the phenylalanine. The sequence is cut down to CDR3 DNA, 39 bases in frame from base 1. Libraries from unsorted PBMCs were made from 2 million PBMCs kept in RNAlater at -80 degrees C until RNA extraction. The multiple sclerosis patients were enrolled in a US clinical protocol that used magnetic resonance imaging to evaluate disease progression. Peripheral blood underwent Ficoll-Hypaque density gradient centrifugation to isolate PBMCs, which were then cryopreserved in liquid nitrogen.

Sequencing was performed on PBMCs. The sequence is built from TRBV29-1 and TRBJ1-1; TRBD1 aligns with 7 central bases. The sequence was obtained from a man in his fifties with multiple sclerosis. The nucleotides are TGCAGCGTTGAGGACAGGCCGAACACTGAAGCTTTCTTT. Translation gives CSVEDRPNTEAFF.